This T cell receptor (beta chain) was captured in a study of T cell repertoires in cytomegalovirus infection. From germline, CDR1 is MNHNY and CDR2 SVGAGI (reference sequence). V lost 6 bases, J lost 0 bases, and 21 bases lay in between. CDR3 length: 18 amino acids. For this clonotype: Its cognate antigen is unknown.

One entry per CDR3 protein results from TCRdb running MiXCR on the reads. The profile covers about 830,000 distinct CDR3 sequences, with 32% appearing a single time and about an eighth taken by the ten largest. The V gene is TRBV6-6, the J gene TRBJ2-4; D tentatively fits TRBD1 or TRBD2 (5 bases each). This clonotype was obtained from a human donor in good health (CMV status not recorded). Some clones in this sample may be carry-over from other donors' samples. The specimen was cultured CD8+ T cells from PBMCs, collected from culture after CMV antigen stimulation. CDR3: CASSLNSLVGVAKNIQYF. CDR3 sequence (DNA): TGTGCCAGCAGCCTTAATTCGTTAGTGGGGGTAGCCAAAAACATTCAGTACTTC.